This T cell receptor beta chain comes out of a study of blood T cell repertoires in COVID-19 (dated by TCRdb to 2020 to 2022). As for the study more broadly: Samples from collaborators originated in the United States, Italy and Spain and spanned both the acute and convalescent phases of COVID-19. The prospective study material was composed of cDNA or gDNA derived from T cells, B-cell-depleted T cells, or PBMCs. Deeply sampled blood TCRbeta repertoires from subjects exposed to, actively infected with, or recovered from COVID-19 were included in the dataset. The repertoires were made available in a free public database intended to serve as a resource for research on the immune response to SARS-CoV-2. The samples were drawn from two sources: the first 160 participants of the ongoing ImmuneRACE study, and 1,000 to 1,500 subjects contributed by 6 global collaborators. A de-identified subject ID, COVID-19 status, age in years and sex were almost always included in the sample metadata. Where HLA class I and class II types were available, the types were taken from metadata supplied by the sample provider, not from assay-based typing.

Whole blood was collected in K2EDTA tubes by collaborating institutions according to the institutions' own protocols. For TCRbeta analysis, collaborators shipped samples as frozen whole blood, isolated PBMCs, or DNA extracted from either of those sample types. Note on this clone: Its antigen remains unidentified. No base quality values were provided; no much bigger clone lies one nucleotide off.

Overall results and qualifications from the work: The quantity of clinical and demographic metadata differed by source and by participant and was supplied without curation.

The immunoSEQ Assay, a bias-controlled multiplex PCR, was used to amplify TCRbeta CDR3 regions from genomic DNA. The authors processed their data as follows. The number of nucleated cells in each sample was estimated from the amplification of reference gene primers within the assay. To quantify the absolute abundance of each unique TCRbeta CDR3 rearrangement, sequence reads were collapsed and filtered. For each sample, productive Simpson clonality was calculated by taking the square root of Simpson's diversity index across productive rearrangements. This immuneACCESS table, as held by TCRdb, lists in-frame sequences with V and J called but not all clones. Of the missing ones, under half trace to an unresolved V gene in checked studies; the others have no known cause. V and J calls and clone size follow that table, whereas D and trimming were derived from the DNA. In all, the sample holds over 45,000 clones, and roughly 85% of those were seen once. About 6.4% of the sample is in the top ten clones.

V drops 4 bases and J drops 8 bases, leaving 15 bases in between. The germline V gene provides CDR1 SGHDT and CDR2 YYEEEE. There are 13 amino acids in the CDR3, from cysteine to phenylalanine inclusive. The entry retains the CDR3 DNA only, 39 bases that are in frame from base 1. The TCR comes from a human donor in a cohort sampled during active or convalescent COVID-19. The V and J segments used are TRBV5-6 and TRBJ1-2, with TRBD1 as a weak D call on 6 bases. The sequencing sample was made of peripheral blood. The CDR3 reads CASSRGTGTGYTF. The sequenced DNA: TGTGCCAGCAGCCGGGGCACAGGGACAGGCTACACCTTC.